A selection of T cell receptor beta chains follows, all from one sample in a study of blood T cell repertoires in COVID-19. Clones were sequenced by immunoSEQ multiplex PCR, and TCRdb holds only the in-frame ones, with some missing. This sample yields tens of thousands of clones, of which 80% to 90% are seen a single time; around 7.9% belongs to the top ten. The sample comprised peripheral blood. These receptors were taken from a man between 50 and 59 years old with active COVID-19. Each CDR3 is given with its conserved first and last residue. Fields, in order: V gene, clone size, D gene, CDR3 length, J gene, CDR3 DNA, CDR3 protein. The D gene is left open where the match is weak. Clone size is shown for a subset of rows, as once, few, many or a class of expanded clone.

>TRBV3-1/TRBV3-2|NA|NA|15|TRBJ2-4
TGTGCCAGCAGCCGCCGAGAACTAGCCAAAAACATTCAGTACTTC
CASSRRELAKNIQYF
>TRBV10-3|NA|TRBD1|12|TRBJ1-5
TGTGCCATATCGACAGGGCGCCAGCCCCAGCATTTT
CAISTGRQPQHF
>TRBV7-2|NA|NA|14|TRBJ1-2
TGTGCCAGCAGCGGGAGGGACACCAACTATGGCTACACCTTC
CASSGRDTNYGYTF
>TRBV5-4|NA|NA|14|TRBJ2-1
TGTGCCAGCAGCCAGGGATCTCTACAACCTGAGCAGTTCTTC
CASSQGSLQPEQFF
>TRBV3-1/TRBV3-2|NA|TRBD1|20|TRBJ1-6
TGTGCCAGCAGCCAGGGTCCGAGTACACCATCGGGACAGGGGAATTCACCCCTCCACTTT
CASSQGPSTPSGQGNSPLHF
>TRBV9|NA|TRBD2|16|TRBJ2-7
TGTGCCAGCAGCGTAGGGGCTAGCGGGAACTCCTACGAGCAGTACTTC
CASSVGASGNSYEQYF
>TRBV7-9|NA|TRBD1|15|TRBJ2-7
TGTGCCAGCAGCTTAGTTGGAGACAGGGGTTACGAGCAGTACTTC
CASSLVGDRGYEQYF
>TRBV27|NA|TRBD1|16|TRBJ1-1
TGTGCCAGCAGTCCGTACAGGGGTTGGGACAACACTGAAGCTTTCTTT
CASSPYRGWDNTEAFF
>TRBV6-2/TRBV6-3|NA|NA|19|TRBJ2-4
TGTGCCAGCAGTTACTCGTTGCAGGGCGTCCACCTAGCCAAAAACATTCAGTACTTC
CASSYSLQGVHLAKNIQYF
>TRBV30|NA|NA|8|TRBJ1-2
TGTGCCCTAAATGGCTACACCTTC
CALNGYTF
>TRBV28|NA|TRBD2|19|TRBJ2-5
TGTGCCAGCAGTTTACCACGAGGACTAGCGGGAGGGAGACAAGAGACCCAGTACTTC
CASSLPRGLAGGRQETQYF
>TRBV9|NA|NA|15|TRBJ2-5
TGTGCCAGCAGCGTAGGACAAAGGATCCAAGAGACCCAGTACTTC
CASSVGQRIQETQYF
>TRBV6-2/TRBV6-3|NA|TRBD2|19|TRBJ2-2
TGTGCCAGCAGTTACTTACGGTTCCTAGCGGGAGAAGCTCCCGGGGAGCTGTTTTTT
CASSYLRFLAGEAPGELFF
>TRBV7-9|NA|NA|14|TRBJ2-3
TGTGCCAGCAGCTCTGGGACTAGCACAGATACGCAGTATTTT
CASSSGTSTDTQYF
>TRBV27|NA|TRBD1|15|TRBJ1-1
TGTGCCAGCAGTTTAACAGGGGCCTTCGACACTGAAGCTTTCTTT
CASSLTGAFDTEAFF
>TRBV18|NA|NA|14|TRBJ2-1
TGTGCCAGCTCACCGCAGCTGGGAGACAATGAGCAGTTCTTC
CASSPQLGDNEQFF
>TRBV6-2/TRBV6-3|NA|TRBD2|16|TRBJ2-3
TGTGCCAGCAGTCCCTACCCACAAGCGGGAGCGAATACGCAGTATTTT
CASSPYPQAGANTQYF
>TRBV6-1|NA|NA|13|TRBJ1-6
TGTGCCAGCAGTGATAGGGGCGGATCACCCCTCCACTTT
CASSDRGGSPLHF
>TRBV28|NA|TRBD2|15|TRBJ2-2
TGTGCCAGCAGGCTCACGGGAGGAGGCGCCGGGGAGCTGTTTTTT
CASRLTGGGAGELFF
>TRBV10-3|few|TRBD2|15|TRBJ2-7
TGTGCCATCAGTCCGGGCGGAGCGGGGTCCTACGAGCAGTACTTC
CAISPGGAGSYEQYF
>TRBV28|NA|NA|16|TRBJ2-7
TGTGCCAGCAGTTTATCTTCAGGAAGTAACTCCTACGAGCAGTACTTC
CASSLSSGSNSYEQYF
>TRBV27|once|NA|15|TRBJ2-7
TGTGCCAGCAGTAGAGCTCCGGGACAAGGCTACGAGCAGTACTTC
CASSRAPGQGYEQYF
>TRBV4-3|NA|TRBD1|12|TRBJ1-2
TGCGCCAGCAGAGGGACAGGGTTCGGCTACACCTTC
CASRGTGFGYTF
>TRBV28|NA|TRBD2|14|TRBJ2-5
TGTGCCAGCAGAAAGACTAGCGGCCAAGAGACCCAGTACTTC
CASRKTSGQETQYF
>TRBV19|few|NA|16|TRBJ2-1
TGTGCCACCGGGACACAGATACGAACCCTCCAGAATGAGCAGTTCTTC
CATGTQIRTLQNEQFF
>TRBV24-1|NA|NA|16|TRBJ2-1
TGTGCCACCAGTGGGGCTACCCCCAGCTCCTACAATGAGCAGTTCTTC
CATSGATPSSYNEQFF
>TRBV11-2|NA|TRBD1|15|TRBJ1-6
TGTGCCAGCAGCTTAGGGACAGGGGGGGGTTCACCCCTCCACTTT
CASSLGTGGGSPLHF
>TRBV28|once|NA|15|TRBJ1-4
TGTGCCAGCAGCTCGACGGGGGAGGGGTCCGAAAAACTGTTTTTT
CASSSTGEGSEKLFF
>TRBV18|NA|TRBD2|15|TRBJ2-5
TGTGCCAGCTCACGGGGTCTAGCGGGGGACGAGACCCAGTACTTC
CASSRGLAGDETQYF
>TRBV7-2|NA|NA|15|TRBJ1-6
TGTGCCAGCAGCTTAGGGTGGCAGGGAAATTCACCCCTCCACTTT
CASSLGWQGNSPLHF
>TRBV3-1/TRBV3-2|NA|TRBD1|14|TRBJ2-7
TGTGCCAGCAGCCAGCAGTTGACAGGGTGGGAGCAGTACTTC
CASSQQLTGWEQYF
>TRBV21-1|NA|NA|18|TRBJ1-5
TGTGCCAGCAGCAAAAAAAGGCAGGGGGCGCGGAGCAATCAGCCCCAGCATTTT
CASSKKRQGARSNQPQHF
>TRBV7-2|NA|NA|14|TRBJ2-1
TGTGCCAGCAGCCCTAGGTTCACTAACAATGAGCAGTTCTTC
CASSPRFTNNEQFF
>TRBV27|NA|TRBD2|15|TRBJ2-7
TGTGCCAGCAGTTTCCTAGCGGGAGAAAAGGCCGAGCAGTACTTC
CASSFLAGEKAEQYF
>TRBV19|NA|NA|15|TRBJ1-5
TGTGCCAGTAGTACTGAGGGAACCCCTAAACAGCCCCAGCATTTT
CASSTEGTPKQPQHF
>TRBV19|NA|NA|13|TRBJ1-6
TGTGCCAGTAGTATCGGGTCCGGTTCACCCCTCCACTTT
CASSIGSGSPLHF
>TRBV9|NA|NA|14|TRBJ2-1
TGTGCCAGCAGCGTACCGACGGAGGTGAATGAGCAGTTCTTC
CASSVPTEVNEQFF
>TRBV19|NA|TRBD2|15|TRBJ2-1
TGTGCCAGTAGTATTTGGGGGGGCTCCTACAATGAGCAGTTCTTC
CASSIWGGSYNEQFF
>TRBV4-3|NA|NA|18|TRBJ2-2
TGCGCCAGCAGCCAAGAACCCTGGCCCGAATCGAACACCGGGGAGCTGTTTTTT
CASSQEPWPESNTGELFF
>TRBV29-1|once|NA|13|TRBJ1-1
TGCAGCGTTGCATTCAGGGATTTAACTGAAGCTTTCTTT
CSVAFRDLTEAFF
>TRBV6-5|NA|NA|15|TRBJ2-7
TGTGCCAGCAGTTACGGGGCGGGATCCAGGTACGAGCAGTACTTC
CASSYGAGSRYEQYF
>TRBV9|NA|NA|15|TRBJ1-2
TGTGCCAGCAGCCCATACCCTTCCGAGCCTTTGGGCTACACCTTC
CASSPYPSEPLGYTF
>TRBV5-1|NA|TRBD1|14|TRBJ2-5
TGCGCCAGCAGCTTGCCGGGGACAGGAGAGACCCAGTACTTC
CASSLPGTGETQYF
>TRBV27|once|NA|15|TRBJ2-7
TGTGCCTCCCACCCCAGCGGAAATTCCAACTACGAGCAGTACTTC
CASHPSGNSNYEQYF
>TRBV5-1|once|NA|14|TRBJ1-1
TGCGCCAGCAGCTTGGACAGGGTTGACACTGAAGCTTTCTTT
CASSLDRVDTEAFF
>TRBV27|NA|NA|16|TRBJ2-3
TGTGCCAGCAGTCCCCCCAGGGGAGAAGCCACAGATACGCAGTATTTT
CASSPPRGEATDTQYF
>TRBV7-8|NA|TRBD1|15|TRBJ2-1
TGTGCCAGCAGCACGACAGGGGGAGCGGGGAATGAGCAGTTCTTC
CASSTTGGAGNEQFF
>TRBV7-2|NA|NA|14|TRBJ2-7
TGTGCCAGCAGCTTAGGCAGGGGGGACTACGAGCAGTACTTC
CASSLGRGDYEQYF
>TRBV27|few|NA|12|TRBJ2-3
TGTGCCAGCAGTTTCGGGAGTGTTGCGCAGTATTTT
CASSFGSVAQYF
>TRBV28|once|TRBD1|16|TRBJ2-6
TGTGCCAGCAGTTTGGGACAGGTCTCTGGGGCCAACGTCCTGACTTTC
CASSLGQVSGANVLTF